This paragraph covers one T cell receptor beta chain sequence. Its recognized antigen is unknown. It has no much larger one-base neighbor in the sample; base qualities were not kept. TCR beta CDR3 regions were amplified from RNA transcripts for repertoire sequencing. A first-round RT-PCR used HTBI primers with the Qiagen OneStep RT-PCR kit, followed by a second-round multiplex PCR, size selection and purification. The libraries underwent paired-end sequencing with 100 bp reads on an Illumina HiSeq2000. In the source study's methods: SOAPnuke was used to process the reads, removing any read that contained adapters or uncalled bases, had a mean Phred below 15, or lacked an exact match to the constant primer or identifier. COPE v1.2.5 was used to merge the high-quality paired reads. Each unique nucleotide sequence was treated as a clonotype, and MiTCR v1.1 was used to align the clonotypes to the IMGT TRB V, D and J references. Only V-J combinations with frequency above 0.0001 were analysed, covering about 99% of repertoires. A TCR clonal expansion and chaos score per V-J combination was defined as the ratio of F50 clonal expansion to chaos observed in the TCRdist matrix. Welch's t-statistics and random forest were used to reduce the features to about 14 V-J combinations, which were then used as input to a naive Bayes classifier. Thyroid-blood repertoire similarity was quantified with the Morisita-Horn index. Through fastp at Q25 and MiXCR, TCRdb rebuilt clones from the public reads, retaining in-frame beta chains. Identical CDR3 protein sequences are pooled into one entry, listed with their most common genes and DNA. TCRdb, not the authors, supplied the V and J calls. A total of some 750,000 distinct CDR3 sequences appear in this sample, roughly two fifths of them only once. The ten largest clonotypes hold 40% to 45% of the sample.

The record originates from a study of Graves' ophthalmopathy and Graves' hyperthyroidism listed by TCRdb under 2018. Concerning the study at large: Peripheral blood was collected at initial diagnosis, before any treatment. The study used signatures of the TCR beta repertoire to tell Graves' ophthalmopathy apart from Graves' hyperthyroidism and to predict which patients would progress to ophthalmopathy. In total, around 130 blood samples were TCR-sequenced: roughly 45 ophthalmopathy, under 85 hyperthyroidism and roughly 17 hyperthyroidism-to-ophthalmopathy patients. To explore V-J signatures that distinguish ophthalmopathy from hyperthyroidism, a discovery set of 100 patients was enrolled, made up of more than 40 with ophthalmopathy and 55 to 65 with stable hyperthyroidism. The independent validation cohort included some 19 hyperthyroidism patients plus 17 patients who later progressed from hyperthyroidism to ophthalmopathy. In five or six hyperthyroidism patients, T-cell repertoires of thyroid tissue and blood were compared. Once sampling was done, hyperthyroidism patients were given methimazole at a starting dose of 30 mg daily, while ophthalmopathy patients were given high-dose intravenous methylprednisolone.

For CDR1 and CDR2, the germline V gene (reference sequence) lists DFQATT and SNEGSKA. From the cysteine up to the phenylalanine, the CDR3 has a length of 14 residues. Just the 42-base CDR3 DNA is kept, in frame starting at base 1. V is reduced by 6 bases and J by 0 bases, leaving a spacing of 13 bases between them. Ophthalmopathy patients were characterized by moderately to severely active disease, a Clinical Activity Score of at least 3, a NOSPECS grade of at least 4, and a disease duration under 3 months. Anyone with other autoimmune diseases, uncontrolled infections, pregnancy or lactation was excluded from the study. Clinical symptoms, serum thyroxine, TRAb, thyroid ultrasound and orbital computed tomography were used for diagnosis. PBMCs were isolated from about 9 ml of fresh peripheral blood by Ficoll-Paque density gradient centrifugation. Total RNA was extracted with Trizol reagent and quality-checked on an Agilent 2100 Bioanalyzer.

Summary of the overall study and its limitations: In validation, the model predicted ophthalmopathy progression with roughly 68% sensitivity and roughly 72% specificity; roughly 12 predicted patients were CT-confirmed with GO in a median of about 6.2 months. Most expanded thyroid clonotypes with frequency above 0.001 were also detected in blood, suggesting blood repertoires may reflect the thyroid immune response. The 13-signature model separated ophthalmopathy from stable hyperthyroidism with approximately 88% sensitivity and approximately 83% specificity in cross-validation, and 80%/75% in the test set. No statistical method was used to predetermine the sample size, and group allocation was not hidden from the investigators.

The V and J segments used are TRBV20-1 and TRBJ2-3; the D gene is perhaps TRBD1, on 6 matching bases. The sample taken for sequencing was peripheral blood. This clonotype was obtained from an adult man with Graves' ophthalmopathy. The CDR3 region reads CSAPDSASTDTQYF. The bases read TGCAGTGCCCCGGACAGCGCTAGCACAGATACGCAGTATTTT.